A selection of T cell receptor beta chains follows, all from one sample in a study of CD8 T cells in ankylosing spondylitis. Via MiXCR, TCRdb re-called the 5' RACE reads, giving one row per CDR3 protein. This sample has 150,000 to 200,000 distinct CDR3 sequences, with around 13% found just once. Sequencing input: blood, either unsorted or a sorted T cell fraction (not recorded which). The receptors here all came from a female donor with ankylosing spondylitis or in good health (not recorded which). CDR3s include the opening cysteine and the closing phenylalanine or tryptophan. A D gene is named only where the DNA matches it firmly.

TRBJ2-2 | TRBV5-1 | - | CASSLQAGTTGELFF
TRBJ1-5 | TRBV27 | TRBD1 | CASTPEGDRELGNQPQHF
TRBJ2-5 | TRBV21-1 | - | CASSKAPGLGETQYF
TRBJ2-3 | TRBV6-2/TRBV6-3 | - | CASSYGREPTDTQYF
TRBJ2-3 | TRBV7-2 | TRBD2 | CASSSRLAGTDTQYF
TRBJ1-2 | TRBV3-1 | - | CASQGRYGYTF
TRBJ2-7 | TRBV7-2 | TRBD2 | CASSKIAGGIYEQYF
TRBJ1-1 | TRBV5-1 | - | CASSLGERGTEAFF
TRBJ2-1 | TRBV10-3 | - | CAISESSDNEQFF
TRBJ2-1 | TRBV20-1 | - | CSARDLGGGYNEQFF
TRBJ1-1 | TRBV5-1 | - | CASSLGEDTEAFF
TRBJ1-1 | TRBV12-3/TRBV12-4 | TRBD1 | CASSRSAGTGPTEAFF
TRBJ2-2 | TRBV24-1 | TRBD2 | CATSDFSKPGLESGELFF
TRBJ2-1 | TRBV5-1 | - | CASSPRQGGGNEQFF
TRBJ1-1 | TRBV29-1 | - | CSVEVSPEGAFF
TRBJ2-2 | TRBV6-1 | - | CASTPGYTGELFF
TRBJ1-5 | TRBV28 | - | CASSFGRNSNQPQHF
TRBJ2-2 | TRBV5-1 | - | CASSRIRGIGELFF
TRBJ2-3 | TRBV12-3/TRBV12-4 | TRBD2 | CASKVGGGRADTQYF
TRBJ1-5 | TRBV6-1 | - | CASSDGGQPQHF
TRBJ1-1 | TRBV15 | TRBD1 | CATSRDRGWNTEAFF